This passage covers 7 T cell receptor beta chains from one sample sequenced in a study of glioma-infiltrating T cells. Amplification of TCR alpha and beta CDR3 regions from RNA used iRepertoire nested multiplex PCR. TCRdb re-called the multiplex PCR reads with MiXCR, one entry per CDR3 protein. The repertoire holds about 180,000 distinct CDR3 sequences, with around 40% as singletons. Sequencing used glioma tissue, nonneoplastic brain tissue, or PBMCs (not recorded which). The source is a human donor with low-grade glioma or glioblastoma, undergoing nonglioma brain surgery, or in good health (not recorded which).

As to this clonotype: A much larger clone lies one base from this, so it may be a read error. V usage is TRBV6-2 or TRBV6-3 and J usage is TRBJ2-7; 10 bases are shared with TRBD2. CDR1 is MNHEY, CDR2 SVGEGT, per germline. This CDR3 comprises 14 residues. The V and J ends lost 6 bases and 6 bases, in that order; junction bases with no gene match: 8. The CDR3, as DNA: TGTGCCAGCAGAAACGGGACTAGCGCTTCCGAGCAGTACTTC. Translated: CASRNGTSASEQYF.

Concerning this clonotype: Given a much more abundant clone one base away, this may be a read error. V is TRBV7-8 and J is TRBJ2-3; TRBD1 agrees at 11 bases. The CDR3 has 15 amino acids. The ends lost 3 bases at V and 5 bases at J; junction bases unmatched: 4. The germline gives CDR1 SGHVS, CDR2 FQNEAQ. DNA of the CDR3: TGTGCCAGCAGCTTCCCGGGACAGGGGGAAGATACGCAGTATTTT. It codes for CASSFPGQGEDTQYF.

This clonotype was seen ten or more times. The rearrangement uses TRBV28 and TRBJ2-3, with TRBD1 matching 7 bases. This CDR3 is 17 amino acids long. J gave up 5 bases and V 7 bases, and 18 bases lay outside the gene matches. CDR1 and CDR2 from the germline V gene are MDHEN and SYDVKM. The CDR3 DNA follows: TGTGCCAGCATCCCCAATGAGAGGGACAGCCAGGGAGATACGCAGTATTTT. Its translation is CASIPNERDSQGDTQYF.

This clonotype was detected many times. The chain is built from TRBV7-9 and TRBJ2-7; D not certain. The CDR3 has 12 residues. Germline loops: CDR1 SEHNR, CDR2 FQNEAQ (reference sequence). V lost 5 bases and J lost 3, with 8 bases in between. In DNA form, the CDR3 reads TGTGCCAGCAGCCACAGTGACTACGAGCAGTACTTC. Its translation: CASSHSDYEQYF.

The chain couples TRBV7-2 to TRBJ1-5, with TRBD1 identical over 10 bases. Germline assignment: CDR1 SGHTA and CDR2 FQGNSA. V dropped 6 bases and J dropped 10; count of bases not matched to a gene: 9. CDR3 size: 14 residues. In nucleotides, the CDR3 is TGTGCCAGCAGACTGGGGGACAGGGGATATCCCCAGCATTTT. Amino acids: CASRLGDRGYPQHF.

The sample holds many counts of this clonotype. The J gene is TRBJ2-1, the V gene TRBV7-8; no clear D gene. The CDR3 spans 12 residues. V was clipped by 5 bases and J by 9 bases, with 11 bases between them. The V gene's germline CDR1 is SGHVS and CDR2 FQNEAQ. The CDR3 loop reads CASSLLEGEQFF. The CDR3 DNA reads as TGTGCCAGCAGCCTCCTAGAAGGTGAGCAGTTCTTC. Variable domain in full (rest from reference TRBV7-8 and TRBJ2-1): GAGVSQSPRYKVAKRGQDVALRCDPISGHVSLFWYQQALGQGPEFLTYFQNEAQLDKSGLPSDRFFAERPEGSVSTLKIQRTQQEDSAVYLCASSLLEGEQFFGPGTRLTVL.

Only a few counts were recorded for this clonotype. A much larger clone sits a single nucleotide away, making a read error possible. The chain carries TRBV25-1 and TRBJ1-1; D is uncertain. Germline CDR1 MGHDK, CDR2 SYGVNS. The CDR3 is made up of 11 amino acids. CDR3 sequence (DNA): TGTGCCAGCCGGATGAAAACTGAAGCTTTCTTT. This sequence encodes CASRMKTEAFF. Full variable domain (missing parts from reference TRBV25-1 and TRBJ1-1): EADIYQTPRYLVIGTGKKITLECSQTMGHDKMYWYQQDPGMELHLIHYSYGVNSTEKGDLSSESTVSRIRTEHFPLTLESARPSHTSQYLCASRMKTEAFFGQGTRLTVV.